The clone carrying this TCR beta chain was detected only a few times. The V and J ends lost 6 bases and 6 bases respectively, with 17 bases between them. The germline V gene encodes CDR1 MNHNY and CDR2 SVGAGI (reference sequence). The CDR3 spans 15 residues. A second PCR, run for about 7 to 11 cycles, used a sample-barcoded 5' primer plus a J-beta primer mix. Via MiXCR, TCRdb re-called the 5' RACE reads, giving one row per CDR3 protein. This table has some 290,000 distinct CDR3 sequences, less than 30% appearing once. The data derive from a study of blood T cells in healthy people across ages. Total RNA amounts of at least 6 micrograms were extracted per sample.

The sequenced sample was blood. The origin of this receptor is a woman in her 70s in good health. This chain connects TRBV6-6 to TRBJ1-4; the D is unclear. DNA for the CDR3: TGTGCCAGCAGGCGGGAAAACCCCACATATGAAAAACTGTTTTTT. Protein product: CASRRENPTYEKLFF.